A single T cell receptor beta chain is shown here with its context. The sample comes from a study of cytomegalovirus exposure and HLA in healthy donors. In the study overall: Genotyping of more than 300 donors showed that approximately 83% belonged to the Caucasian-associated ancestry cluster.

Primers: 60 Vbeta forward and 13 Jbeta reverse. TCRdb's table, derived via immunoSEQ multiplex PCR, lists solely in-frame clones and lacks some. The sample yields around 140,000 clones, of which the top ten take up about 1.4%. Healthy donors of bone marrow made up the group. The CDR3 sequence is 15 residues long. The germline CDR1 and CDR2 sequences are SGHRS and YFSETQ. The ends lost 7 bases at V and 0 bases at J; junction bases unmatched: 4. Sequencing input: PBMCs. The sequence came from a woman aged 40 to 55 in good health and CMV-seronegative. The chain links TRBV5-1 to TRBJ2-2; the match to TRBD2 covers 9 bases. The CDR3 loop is CASAQRGANTGELFF. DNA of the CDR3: TGCGCCAGCGCTCAGCGGGGGGCGAACACCGGGGAGCTGTTTTTT.